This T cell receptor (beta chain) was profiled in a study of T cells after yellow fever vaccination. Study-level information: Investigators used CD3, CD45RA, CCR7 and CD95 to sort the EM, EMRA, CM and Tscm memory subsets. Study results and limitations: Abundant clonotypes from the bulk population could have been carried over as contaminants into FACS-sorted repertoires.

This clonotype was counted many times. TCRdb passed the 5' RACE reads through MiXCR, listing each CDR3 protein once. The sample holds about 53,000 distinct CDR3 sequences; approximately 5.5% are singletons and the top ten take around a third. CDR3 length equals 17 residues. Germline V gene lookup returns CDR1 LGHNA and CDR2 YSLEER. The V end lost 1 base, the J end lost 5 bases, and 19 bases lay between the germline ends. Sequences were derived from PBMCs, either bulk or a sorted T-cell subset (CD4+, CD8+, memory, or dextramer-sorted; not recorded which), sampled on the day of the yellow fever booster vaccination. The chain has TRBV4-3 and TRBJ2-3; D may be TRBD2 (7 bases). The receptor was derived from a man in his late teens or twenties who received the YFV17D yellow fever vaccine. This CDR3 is CASSQVPPGGSRDTQYF. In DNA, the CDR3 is TGCGCCAGCAGCCAAGTTCCCCCGGGGGGCTCGCGAGATACGCAGTATTTT.